This is a list of T cell receptor beta chains from one sample in a study of T-cell reconstitution after alpha-beta-depleted transplantation in children. TCRdb fed the PCR reads into MiXCR, producing one record per CDR3 protein. Here the sample spans over 70,000 distinct CDR3 sequences, about 8% being singletons. Sequences were derived from PBMCs from the stem cell graft donor, sampled from the stem cell graft. The receptor set was obtained from a human donor who donated a stem cell graft to a child with congenital amegakaryocytic thrombocytopenia. Both conserved end residues are part of each CDR3. The order of the fields is D gene, V gene, J gene, clone size, CDR3 DNA, CDR3 protein. The D gene is left open where the match is weak. Size is stated for part of the rows, as once, few or many counts, or as a class when the clone is expanded.

.	TRBV5-6	TRBJ1-3	many	TGTGCCAGCAGCCGATGGGGATCAACTGGAAACACCATATATTTT	CASSRWGSTGNTIYF
TRBD1	TRBV30	TRBJ2-7	many	TGTGCCTGGAGTGTATTGCACAGGGGCCACGAGCAGTACTTC	CAWSVLHRGHEQYF
TRBD1	TRBV5-1	TRBJ2-5	many	TGCGCCAGCAGCTTGTCCGTCGGGACAGAAGAGACCCAGTACTTC	CASSLSVGTEETQYF
.	TRBV29-1	TRBJ2-1	many	TGCAGCGTTGGGTTCCAGGGGCTGTGGTTCTTC	CSVGFQGLWFF
.	TRBV7-2	TRBJ2-1	many	TGTGCCAGCAGGTACCATAGCGCTGGGCTTTACAATGAGCAGTTCTTC	CASRYHSAGLYNEQFF
.	TRBV24-1	TRBJ1-2	many	TGTGCCACGAGGGACCGACAGGATGGCTACACCTTC	CATRDRQDGYTF
.	TRBV3-1	TRBJ1-1	many	TGTGCCAGCAGCCAAGATTACGGCAGCTTGAACACTGAAGCTTTCTTT	CASSQDYGSLNTEAFF
TRBD2	TRBV20-1	TRBJ2-3	many	TGCAGTGCCATAGACGGGGCTAGCGGGAGCGATACGCAGTATTTT	CSAIDGASGSDTQYF
TRBD1	TRBV2	TRBJ2-7	many	TGTGCCAGCAGCCCCGACAGGGGTTGGTACGAGCAGTACTTC	CASSPDRGWYEQYF
TRBD2	TRBV2	TRBJ2-1	.	TGTGCCAGCAGGGGATTCACCGGGCTAGCGGGGAATGGCAATGAGCAGTTCTTC	CASRGFTGLAGNGNEQFF
.	TRBV5-6	TRBJ2-5	many	TGTGCCAGCAGCTTGTTTGACCAAGAGACCCAGTACTTC	CASSLFDQETQYF
.	TRBV7-9	TRBJ2-7	.	TGTGCCAGCAGCTTAGGCGGGATTTACGAGCAGTACTTC	CASSLGGIYEQYF
TRBD2	TRBV7-6	TRBJ2-1	many	TGTGCCAGCAGCGCCAGCTTTGGCGATAGCGGGAACAATGAGCAGTTCTTC	CASSASFGDSGNNEQFF
TRBD1	TRBV29-1	TRBJ1-2	.	TGCAGCGTACCGGGACAGGGGCGTACTAACTATGGCTACACCTTC	CSVPGQGRTNYGYTF
.	TRBV5-1	TRBJ1-2	many	TGCGCCAGCAGCCTGTCCTTTGGACAATCCTATGGCTACACCTTC	CASSLSFGQSYGYTF
TRBD1	TRBV10-3	TRBJ1-2	many	TGTGCCATCAGTGCCTCGGACAGGGATGGCTACACCTTC	CAISASDRDGYTF
.	TRBV28	TRBJ2-7	many	TGTGCCAGCAGTCCTCCGGCACAGTCCTACGAGCAGTACTTC	CASSPPAQSYEQYF
.	TRBV3-1	TRBJ2-7	many	TGTGCCAGCAGCCCCCTAGGCAAAAGGCCCTACGAGCAGTACTTC	CASSPLGKRPYEQYF
TRBD1	TRBV5-1	TRBJ2-3	many	TGCGCCAGCAGCTTGGGGGGACAGCAAACAGATACGCAGTATTTT	CASSLGGQQTDTQYF
TRBD1	TRBV30	TRBJ1-1	many	TGTGCCTGGAGTGGGGGACAGGGGGCCGGCACTGAAGCTTTCTTT	CAWSGGQGAGTEAFF
TRBD1	TRBV12-3/TRBV12-4	TRBJ2-3	many	TGTGCCAGCAGCCGACAGGGGGTATTGTATTTT	CASSRQGVLYF
.	TRBV7-8	TRBJ2-3	many	TGTGCCAGCAGCTTAAAACTAGATCCAGATACGCAGTATTTT	CASSLKLDPDTQYF
TRBD1	TRBV3-1	TRBJ2-7	many	TGTGCCAGCAGCCAAGATGGGGGACAGGGTTGGTACGAGCAGTACTTC	CASSQDGGQGWYEQYF
.	TRBV7-8	TRBJ1-1	many	TGTGCCAGCAGCCCACTACAGGGTCTGGTAATGAACACTGAAGCTTTCTTT	CASSPLQGLVMNTEAFF
.	TRBV12-3/TRBV12-4	TRBJ2-7	many	TGTGCCAGCAGTTTAGTCAGCTCCTACGAGCAGTACTTC	CASSLVSSYEQYF
TRBD2	TRBV20-1	TRBJ2-1	many	TGCAGTGCCCAACTCCAGGGACTAGCGGGAAGCTCCTACAATGAGCAGTTCTTC	CSAQLQGLAGSSYNEQFF
.	TRBV7-3	TRBJ2-1	many	TGTGCCAGCAGCTTATGGGTGAAGGGGAAGGATGAGCAGTTCTTC	CASSLWVKGKDEQFF
TRBD1	TRBV4-3	TRBJ2-1	.	TGCGCCAGCAGCCAAGATTTTCGGGACAGGTCATCCAATGAGCAGTTCTTC	CASSQDFRDRSSNEQFF
TRBD1	TRBV5-1	TRBJ1-1	many	TGCGCCAGCAGCTTGGGGGACAGGGGAGATACTGAAGCTTTCTTT	CASSLGDRGDTEAFF
.	TRBV28	TRBJ1-1	many	TGTGCCAGCAAGGGTGGCTATGAAGCTTTCTTT	CASKGGYEAFF
.	TRBV2	TRBJ2-2	many	TGTGCCAGCAGTCCGCAGACCGGGGAGCTGTTTTTT	CASSPQTGELFF
.	TRBV6-5	TRBJ2-5	many	TGTGCCAGCAGTCGCCGCCCCCAGTACTTC	CASSRRPQYF
TRBD2	TRBV3-1	TRBJ2-5	many	TGTGCCAGCAGCCAAGAAGGACTAGCGATCCCCCAGTACTTC	CASSQEGLAIPQYF
TRBD2	TRBV20-1	TRBJ2-3	many	TGCAGTACTCACCTCCCAGCGGGGGGGAATTCCTTACCGTATTTT	CSTHLPAGGNSLPYF
.	TRBV19	TRBJ2-1	few	TGTGCCAGTAGTATATTTGCATCGGTTGTCAATGAGCAGTTCTTC	CASSIFASVVNEQFF
TRBD2	TRBV6-5	TRBJ2-7	few	TGTGCCAGCAGTTACGGAGCTCGCGGGAGGTTGAGCTCCTACGAGCAGTACTTC	CASSYGARGRLSSYEQYF
.	TRBV2	TRBJ1-2	.	TGTGCCAGCAGTGATGACACGGAGAGGCTCTACACCTTC	CASSDDTERLYTF
.	TRBV5-1	TRBJ1-1	many	TGCGCCAGCAGCTCCCGCGAGGGGGGCGTCACTGAAGCTTTCTTT	CASSSREGGVTEAFF
.	TRBV5-6	TRBJ1-2	many	TGTGCCAGCAGCTTGTATGCAAGAAACTATGGCTACACCTTC	CASSLYARNYGYTF
TRBD2	TRBV20-1	TRBJ2-1	few	TGCAGTGCTCCGGTAGCGGGACCTTACAATGAGCAGTTCTTC	CSAPVAGPYNEQFF
.	TRBV12-3/TRBV12-4	TRBJ2-1	many	TGTGCCAGCAGCCTAGGTTATGAGCAGTTCTTC	CASSLGYEQFF